The TCR beta chain under discussion was sequenced for a study of blood T cells in healthy people across ages. Through a sample-barcoded 5' primer and a J-beta primer mix, a second PCR was run for about 6 to 11 cycles. Through a template-switch adaptor with 12 random nucleotides, each cDNA molecule received a tag. Samples each returned at least 2.5 million CDR3-containing paired-end reads. TCRdb re-called the 5' RACE reads through MiXCR, storing one row per CDR3 protein. The table shows approximately 780,000 distinct CDR3 sequences, with roughly 25% occurring only once. Per sample, extraction of total RNA gave at least 6 micrograms in every case. Germline V gene data show CDR1 as MDHEN and CDR2 as SYDVKM. The CDR3 loop spans 15 amino acids. With V trimmed by 3 bases and J by 9 bases, 12 bases remained unmatched. This same sample was also part of a study on T cells of mothers and their children. That paper states: Over 8.5 million reads per mother and roughly 3 million per child were obtained.

The sequencing input was blood. The chain employs TRBV28 and TRBJ2-7; TRBD1 agrees at 9 bases. The TCR comes from a boy between 10 and 17 years old in good health. The CDR3 DNA is TGTGCCAGCAGTTTCGGGGCCGTAGGACAGGGGACGCAGTACTTC. Amino acid sequence: CASSFGAVGQGTQYF.